Described below is a single T cell receptor beta chain sequence and its context. Germline CDR1 is SGHRS and CDR2 is YFSETQ. The CDR3 has 15 amino acids. V was trimmed by 0 bases and J by 1 base, leaving 7 bases between them. The data were taken from a study of blood T cell repertoires in COVID-19. Method: immunoSEQ multiplex PCR; TCRdb's copy keeps in-frame clones and lacks some. The sample has about 210,000 clones, about nine tenths seen once. This TCR derives from a man aged 18-30 years with active or convalescent COVID-19. The sample comprised peripheral blood. The chain combines TRBV5-1 with TRBJ2-2; D gene ambiguous. The CDR3 spells CASSLVQQNTGELFF. CDR3 DNA: TGCGCCAGCAGCTTGGTACAGCAGAACACCGGGGAGCTGTTTTTT.